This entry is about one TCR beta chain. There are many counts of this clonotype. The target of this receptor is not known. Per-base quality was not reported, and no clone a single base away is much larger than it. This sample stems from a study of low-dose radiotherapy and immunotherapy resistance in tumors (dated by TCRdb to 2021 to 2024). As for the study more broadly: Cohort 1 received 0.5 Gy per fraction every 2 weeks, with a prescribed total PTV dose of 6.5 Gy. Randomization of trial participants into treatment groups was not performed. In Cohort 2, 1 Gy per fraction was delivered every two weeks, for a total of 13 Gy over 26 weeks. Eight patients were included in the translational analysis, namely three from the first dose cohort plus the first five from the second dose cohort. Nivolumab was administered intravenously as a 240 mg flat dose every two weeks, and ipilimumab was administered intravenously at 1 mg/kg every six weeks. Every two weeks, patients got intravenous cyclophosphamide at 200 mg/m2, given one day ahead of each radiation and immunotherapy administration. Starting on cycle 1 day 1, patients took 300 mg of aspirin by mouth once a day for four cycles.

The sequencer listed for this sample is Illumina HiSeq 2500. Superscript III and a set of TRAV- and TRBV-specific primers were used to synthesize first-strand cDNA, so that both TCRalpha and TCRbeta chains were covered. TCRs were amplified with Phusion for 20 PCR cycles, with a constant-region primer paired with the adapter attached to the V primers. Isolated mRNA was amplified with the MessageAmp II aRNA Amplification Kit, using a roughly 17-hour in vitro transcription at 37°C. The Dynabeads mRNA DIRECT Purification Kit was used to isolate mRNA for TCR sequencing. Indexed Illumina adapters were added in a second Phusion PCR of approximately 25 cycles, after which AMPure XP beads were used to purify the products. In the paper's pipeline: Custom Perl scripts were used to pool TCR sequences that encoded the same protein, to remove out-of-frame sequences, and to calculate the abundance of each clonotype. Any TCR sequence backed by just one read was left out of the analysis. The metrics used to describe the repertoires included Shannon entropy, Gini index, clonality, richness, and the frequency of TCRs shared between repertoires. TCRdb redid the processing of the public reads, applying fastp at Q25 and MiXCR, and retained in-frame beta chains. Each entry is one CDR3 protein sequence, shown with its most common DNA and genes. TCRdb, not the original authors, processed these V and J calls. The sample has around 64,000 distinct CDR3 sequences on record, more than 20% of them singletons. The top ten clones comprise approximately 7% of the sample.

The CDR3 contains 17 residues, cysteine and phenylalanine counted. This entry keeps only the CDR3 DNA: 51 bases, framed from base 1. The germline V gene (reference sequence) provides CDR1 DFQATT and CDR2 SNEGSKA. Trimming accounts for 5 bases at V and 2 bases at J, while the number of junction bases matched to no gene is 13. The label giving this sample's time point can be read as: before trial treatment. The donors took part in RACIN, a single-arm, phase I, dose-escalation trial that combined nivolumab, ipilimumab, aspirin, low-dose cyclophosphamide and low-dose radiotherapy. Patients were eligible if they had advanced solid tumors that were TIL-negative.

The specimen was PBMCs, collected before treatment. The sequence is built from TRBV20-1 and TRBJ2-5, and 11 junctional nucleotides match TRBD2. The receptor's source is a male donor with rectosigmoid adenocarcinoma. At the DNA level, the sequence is TGCAGTGCTCGAGTGACTAGCGGGGTAACGCGACAAGAGACCCAGTACTTC. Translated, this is CSARVTSGVTRQETQYF.